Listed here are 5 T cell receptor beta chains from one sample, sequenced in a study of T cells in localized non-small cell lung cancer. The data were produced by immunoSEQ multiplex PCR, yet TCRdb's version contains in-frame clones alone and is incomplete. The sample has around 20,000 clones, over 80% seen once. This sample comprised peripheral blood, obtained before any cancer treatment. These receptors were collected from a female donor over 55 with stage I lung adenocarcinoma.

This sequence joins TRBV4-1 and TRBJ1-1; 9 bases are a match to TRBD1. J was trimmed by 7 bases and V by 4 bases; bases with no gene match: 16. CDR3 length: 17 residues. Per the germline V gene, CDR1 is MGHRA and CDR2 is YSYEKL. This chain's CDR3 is CASSPDPGQGVPYEAFF. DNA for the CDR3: TGCGCCAGCAGCCCGGATCCGGGACAGGGAGTGCCTTATGAAGCTTTCTTT.

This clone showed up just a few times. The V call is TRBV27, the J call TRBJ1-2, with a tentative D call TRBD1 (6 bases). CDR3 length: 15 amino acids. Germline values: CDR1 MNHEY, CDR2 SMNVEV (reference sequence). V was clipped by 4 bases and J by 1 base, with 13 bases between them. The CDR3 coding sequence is TGTGCCAGCAGTTCTTGGGGACACCATAACTATGGCTACACCTTC. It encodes CASSSWGHHNYGYTF.

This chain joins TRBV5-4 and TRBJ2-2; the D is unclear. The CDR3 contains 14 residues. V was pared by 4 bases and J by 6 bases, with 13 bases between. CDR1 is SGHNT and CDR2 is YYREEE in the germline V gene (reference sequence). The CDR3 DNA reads TGTGCCAGCAGCCCACACCCTTTAGCCGGGGAGCTGTTTTTT. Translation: CASSPHPLAGELFF.

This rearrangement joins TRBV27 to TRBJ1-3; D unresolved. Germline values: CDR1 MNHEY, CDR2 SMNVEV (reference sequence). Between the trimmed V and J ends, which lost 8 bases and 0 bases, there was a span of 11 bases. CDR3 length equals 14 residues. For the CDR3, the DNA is TGTGCCAGCTCCGGATCCCGCTCTGGAAACACCATATATTTT. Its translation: CASSGSRSGNTIYF.

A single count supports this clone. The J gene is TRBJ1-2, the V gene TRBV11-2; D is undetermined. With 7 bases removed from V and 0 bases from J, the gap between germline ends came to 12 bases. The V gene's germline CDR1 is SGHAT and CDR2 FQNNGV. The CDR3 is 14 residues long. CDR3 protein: CASTPARTNYGYTF. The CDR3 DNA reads TGTGCCAGCACCCCGGCACGAACTAACTATGGCTACACCTTC. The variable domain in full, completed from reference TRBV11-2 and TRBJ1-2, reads EAGVAQSPRYKIIEKRQSVAFWCNPISGHATLYWYQQILGQGPKLLIQFQNNGVVDDSQLPKDRFSAERLKGVDSTLKIQPAKLEDSAVYLCASTPARTNYGYTFGSGTRLTVV.